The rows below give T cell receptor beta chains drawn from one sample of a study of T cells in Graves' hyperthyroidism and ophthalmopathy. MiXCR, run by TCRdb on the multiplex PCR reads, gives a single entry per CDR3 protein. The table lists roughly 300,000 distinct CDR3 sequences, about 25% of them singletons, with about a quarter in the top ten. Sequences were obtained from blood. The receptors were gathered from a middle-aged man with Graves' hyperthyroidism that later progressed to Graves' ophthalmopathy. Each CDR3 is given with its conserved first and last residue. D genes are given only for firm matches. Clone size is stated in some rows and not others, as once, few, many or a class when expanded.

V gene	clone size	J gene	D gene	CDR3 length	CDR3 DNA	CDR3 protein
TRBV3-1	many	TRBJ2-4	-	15	TGTGCCAGCAGCCTCCGGGACCGGACATCAAACATTCAGTACTTC	CASSLRDRTSNIQYF
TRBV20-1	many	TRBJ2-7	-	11	TGCAGTGCTAGAAACAGATACGAGCAGTACTTC	CSARNRYEQYF
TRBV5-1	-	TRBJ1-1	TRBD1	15	TGCGCCAGCAGCTTGGAACTTACAGGGGGCACTGAAGCTTTCTTT	CASSLELTGGTEAFF
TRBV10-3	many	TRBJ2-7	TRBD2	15	TGTGCCATCACCGCGGACCCGGGAGGAGGATACGAGCAGTACTTC	CAITADPGGGYEQYF
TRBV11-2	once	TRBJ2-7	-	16	TGTGCCAGCAGCCAGTTGAGGGGCATAGGGTCCTACGAGCAGTACTTC	CASSQLRGIGSYEQYF
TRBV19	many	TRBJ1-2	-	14	TGTGCCAGTAGTATAGCGGACGGTCGAGGTGGCTACACCTTC	CASSIADGRGGYTF
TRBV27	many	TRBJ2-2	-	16	TGTGCCAGCAGTTTATTTGGCGGAACGAACACCGGGGAGCTGTTTTTT	CASSLFGGTNTGELFF
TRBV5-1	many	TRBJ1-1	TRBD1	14	TGCGCCAGCAGCCACCGACAGGGCGACACTGAAGCTTTCTTT	CASSHRQGDTEAFF
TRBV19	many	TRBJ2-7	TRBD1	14	TGTGCCACGAGGGGGACAGGGAGCTCCTACGAGCAGTACTTC	CATRGTGSSYEQYF
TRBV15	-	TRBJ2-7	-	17	TGTGCCACCAGCGGAGAGGGTTGGGGAATGGACACCTACGAGCAGTACTTC	CATSGEGWGMDTYEQYF
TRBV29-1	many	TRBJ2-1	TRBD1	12	TGCAGCGCCTCAGACAGGGTAGGTGAGCAGTTCTTC	CSASDRVGEQFF
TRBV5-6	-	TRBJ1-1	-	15	TGTGCCAGCAGCTTGGTCCGGTCCCTGATCACTGAAGCTTTCTTT	CASSLVRSLITEAFF
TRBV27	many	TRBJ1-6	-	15	TGTGCCAGCAGTTCTCAGGGGCTGTATAATTCACCCCTCCACTTT	CASSSQGLYNSPLHF
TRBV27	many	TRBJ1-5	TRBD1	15	TGTGCCAGCAGGCACGGTTCAGGGGGAAATCAGCCCCAGCATTTT	CASRHGSGGNQPQHF
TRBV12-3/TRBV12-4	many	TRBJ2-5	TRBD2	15	TGTGCCAGCAGTTTAAGACTAGCGGGAGCTGAGACCCAGTACTTC	CASSLRLAGAETQYF
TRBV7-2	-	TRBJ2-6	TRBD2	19	TGTGCCAGCAGCCCCCACTTAGCGGGAACCCTCTCTGGGGCCAACGTCCTGACTTTC	CASSPHLAGTLSGANVLTF
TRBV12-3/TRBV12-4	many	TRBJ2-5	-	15	TGTGCCAGCAGTTTCACCCGGACTGTCGGAGAGACCCAGTACTTC	CASSFTRTVGETQYF
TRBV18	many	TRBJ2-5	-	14	TGTGCCAGCTCACCAGATAGCGGCCAAGAGACCCAGCACTTC	CASSPDSGQETQHF
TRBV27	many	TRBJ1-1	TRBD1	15	TGTGCCAGCAGTTTGACAGGGGGTGCGGGAACTGAAGCTTTCTTT	CASSLTGGAGTEAFF
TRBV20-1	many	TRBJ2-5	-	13	TGCAGTGCTACAAAAAGCAGGGAAGAGACCCAGTACTTC	CSATKSREETQYF
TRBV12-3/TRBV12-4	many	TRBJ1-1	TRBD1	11	TGTGCCAGCGAGGGGGCCACTGAAGCTTTCTTT	CASEGATEAFF
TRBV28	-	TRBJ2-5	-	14	TGTGCCAGCAGTTTAGTGGCTGGGTTGGAGACCCAGTACTTC	CASSLVAGLETQYF
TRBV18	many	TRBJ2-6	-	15	TGTGCCAGCTCACCGCCTTCGTCTGGGGCCAACGTCCTGACTTTC	CASSPPSSGANVLTF
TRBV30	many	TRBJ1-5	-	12	TGTGCCTGGGGAAGTCAGCGTCAGCCCCAGCATTTT	CAWGSQRQPQHF
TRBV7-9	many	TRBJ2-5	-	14	TGTGCCAGCAGCTTCCTTGGCAGACAAGAGACCCAGTACTTC	CASSFLGRQETQYF
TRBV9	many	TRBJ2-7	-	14	TGTGCCAGCAGCGTGGGGCACTTAAGCTACGAGCAGTACTTC	CASSVGHLSYEQYF
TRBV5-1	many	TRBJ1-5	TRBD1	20	TGCGCCAGCAGCATACTCCGGGACAGGGGGACGGGGATAGCAAATCAGCCCCAGCATTTT	CASSILRDRGTGIANQPQHF
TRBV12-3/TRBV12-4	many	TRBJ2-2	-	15	TGTGCCAGCAGTTTACAGGCACCGAACACCGGGGAGCTGTTTTTT	CASSLQAPNTGELFF